Following are 24 T cell receptor beta chains from one sample sequenced in a study of cytomegalovirus exposure and HLA in healthy donors. Sequencing was performed with immunoSEQ multiplex PCR; in TCRdb, only in-frame clones are kept and a portion is missing. The sample gives over 50,000 clones, 90% to 97% of which show up once; 1.2% is in the top ten. Sequencing used PBMCs. The receptors originated from a woman younger than 30 in good health and CMV-seronegative.

The rearrangement uses TRBV18 and TRBJ2-2; maybe TRBD1 (5 bases). The CDR3 is 16 amino acids. Germline loops: CDR1 KGHSH, CDR2 LQKENI. V was cut by 3 bases and J by 3 bases, with 14 bases left in between. The CDR3 loop is CASSPPQGHYTGELFF. In nucleotides, the CDR3 is TGTGCCAGCTCACCCCCCCAAGGACACTACACCGGGGAGCTGTTTTTT.

The gene calls are TRBV5-1 and TRBJ2-6; 12 bases line up with TRBD1. Unmatched junction bases numbered 9, after V lost 4 bases and J lost 4 bases. Germline CDR1 is SGHRS and CDR2 is YFSETQ. The CDR3 has 18 residues. CDR3 bases: TGCGCCAGCAGCCCCCCCGGGACAGGGGGCTCGGGGGCCAACGTCCTGACTTTC. Translating it yields CASSPPGTGGSGANVLTF.

This clone was seen just once. The chain links TRBV29-1 to TRBJ1-1; no clear D gene. Germline lookup yields CDR1 SQVTM and CDR2 ANQGSEA. CDR3 length: 13 amino acids. Trimming cost V 6 bases and J 6 bases, with 17 bases left between them. The CDR3 sequence is CSVAGNLRAEAFF. DNA for the CDR3: TGCAGCGTAGCCGGGAACTTAAGGGCTGAAGCTTTCTTT. Full variable domain (rest looked up from reference TRBV29-1 and TRBJ1-1): SAVISQKPSRDICQRGTSLTIQCQVDSQVTMMFWYRQQPGQSLTLIATANQGSEATYESGFVIDKFPISRPNLTFSTLTVSNMSPEDSSIYLCSVAGNLRAEAFFGQGTRLTVV.

CDR3 DNA sequence: TGTGCCAGCAGTGAATCGGGAGCGGGAGGGCCTACAGATACGCAGTATTTT. This encodes CASSESGAGGPTDTQYF. The rearrangement joins TRBV25-1 to TRBJ2-3, with 10 bases identical to TRBD2. The CDR3 is 17 amino acids. Losses at the gene ends were 1 base for V and 3 bases for J; bases not matched to a gene: 7. Germline assignment: CDR1 MGHDK and CDR2 SYGVNS.

The chain joins TRBV5-1 to TRBJ2-1; 16 bases are shared with TRBD2. This CDR3 has 18 amino acids. Germline loops: CDR1 SGHRS, CDR2 YFSETQ. Germline trimming cut 2 bases from V and 7 bases from J; bases unmatched to any gene: 9. The chain's CDR3 is CASSFFTGTSGRVNEQFF. Written as DNA, the CDR3 is TGCGCCAGCAGCTTTTTCACCGGGACTAGCGGGAGGGTAAATGAGCAGTTCTTC.

The chain employs TRBV28 and TRBJ2-1; 8 positions agree with TRBD2. The J segment lost 3 bases and the V segment lost 2 bases, leaving 12 bases of the junction unmatched. Germline CDR1 reads MDHEN; CDR2 reads SYDVKM. This CDR3 comprises 18 residues. CDR3 loop: CASSLGSGEGRGYNEQFF. CDR3 in DNA: TGTGCCAGCAGTTTAGGTAGCGGGGAGGGCCGGGGCTACAATGAGCAGTTCTTC.

This clone was found a few times. The gene calls are TRBV6-4 and TRBJ2-3; 11 nucleotides match TRBD2. The germline V gene has CDR1 MRHNA and CDR2 SNTAGT. Trimming cost V 5 bases and J 5 bases; bases outside gene matches: 6. The CDR3 consists of 15 residues. The DNA of the CDR3 is TGTGCCAGCAGTCGACTAGCGGGGAGCGGAGATACGCAGTATTTT. Amino acids: CASSRLAGSGDTQYF.

CDR3 amino acids: CASSLVAGGRALNEKLFF. The CDR3 nucleotides are TGTGCCAGCAGCTTAGTTGCGGGGGGCAGGGCCCTTAATGAAAAACTGTTTTTT. The chain recombines TRBV7-2 with TRBJ1-4, with a weak D call TRBD1 (6 bases). The CDR3 totals 18 residues. The germline gives CDR1 SGHTA, CDR2 FQGNSA. The V and J ends lost 1 base and 4 bases respectively, with 19 bases between them.

The sample holds one count of this clone. The V call is TRBV15, the J call TRBJ1-2, with D uncertain. CDR1 and CDR2 from the germline V gene are LNHNV and YYDKDF (reference sequence). CDR3 size: 11 residues. Trimming removed 8 bases at V and 2 bases at J, with 6 bases between. DNA of the CDR3: TGTGCCACCTTTCGGAACTATGGCTACACCTTC. This translates into CATFRNYGYTF.

The chain links TRBV6-1 to TRBJ2-1, with D possibly TRBD2 on 5 matching bases. Trimming pared 7 bases from V and 4 bases from J, leaving 14 bases between. The germline gives CDR1 MNHNS, CDR2 SASEGT. The CDR3 length is 14 residues. The CDR3 loop is CASTQTGSYNEQFF. As DNA, the CDR3 is TGTGCCAGCACCCAAACTGGGAGTTACAATGAGCAGTTCTTC.

V and J are TRBV6-5 and TRBJ1-4, with TRBD1 matching 11 bases. The trim removed 5 bases at V and 10 bases at J, leaving 6 bases unmatched. The CDR3 runs to 14 residues. From germline, CDR1 is MNHEY and CDR2 SVGAGI. The CDR3 loop is CASSTDRGLGKLFF. The CDR3 nucleotides read TGTGCCAGCAGTACGGACAGGGGGCTTGGAAAACTGTTTTTT.

This rearrangement joins TRBV15 to TRBJ2-3; D perhaps matches TRBD2 (6 bases). The V end lost 5 bases, the J end lost 0 bases, and 12 bases lay between the germline ends. This CDR3 has 15 residues. Germline V gene sequence: CDR1 LNHNV, CDR2 YYDKDF (reference sequence). The CDR3 loop reads CATSGRPTSTDTQYF. DNA for the CDR3: TGTGCCACCAGCGGGAGGCCAACTAGCACAGATACGCAGTATTTT.

This clone has a single count. The J gene is TRBJ1-1, the V gene TRBV20-1; tentatively, D is TRBD1 (6 bases). Germline values: CDR1 DFQATT, CDR2 SNEGSKA (reference sequence). The ends were cut back, 6 bases at V and 8 bases at J, with 13 bases in the middle. There are 11 residues in the CDR3. The CDR3 sequence is CSARRGAEAFF. Written as DNA, the CDR3 is TGCAGTGCCAGACGGGGGGCCGAAGCTTTCTTT.

The CDR3 DNA reads TGTGCCAGCAGCCAACGGGGAAACACCATATATTTT. Translating gives CASSQRGNTIYF. V is TRBV7-2 and J is TRBJ1-3; D ambiguous. CDR1 SGHTA and CDR2 FQGNSA come from the germline V gene. V was pared by 5 bases and J by 4 bases, with 6 bases between. CDR3 size: 12 residues.

V and J are TRBV18 and TRBJ1-5; TRBD1 agrees at 7 bases. The CDR3 loop spans 14 amino acids. Trimming at V came to 3 bases and at J to 3 bases, leaving 2 bases not matched to a gene. From germline, CDR1 is KGHSH and CDR2 LQKENI. The chain's CDR3 is CASSPGQHNQPQHF. CDR3 sequence (DNA): TGTGCCAGCTCACCGGGACAGCACAATCAGCCCCAGCATTTT.

The gene calls are TRBV10-3 and TRBJ1-1; D is unclear. V dropped 6 bases and J dropped 1 base, with 9 bases sitting between them. The CDR3 has 13 residues. In germline, CDR1 is ENHRY, CDR2 SYGVKD. CDR3 nucleotide sequence: TGTGCCATCAGCGCCACACCGAACACTGAAGCTTTCTTT. The encoded protein is CAISATPNTEAFF.

The chain couples TRBV7-9 to TRBJ2-1, with D perhaps matching TRBD2 (5 bases). CDR1 is SEHNR, CDR2 FQNEAQ, per germline (reference sequence). Trimming stripped 0 bases from V and 4 bases from J, with 22 bases between. This CDR3 comprises 19 residues. CDR3 DNA: TGTGCCAGCAGCTTAGCGCGGCGGGTCGGTCAGCGATCATACAATGAGCAGTTCTTC. Protein: CASSLARRVGQRSYNEQFF.

The chain combines TRBV18 with TRBJ2-3; no firm D call. V shed 6 bases and J shed 1 base, with 14 bases lying between them. The CDR3 sequence is 15 residues long. Germline V gives CDR1 KGHSH, CDR2 LQKENI. CDR3 loop: CASSSSTLRTDTQYF. The CDR3 DNA reads TGTGCCAGCTCTTCGTCAACCCTACGCACAGATACGCAGTATTTT.

This sequence joins TRBV28 and TRBJ2-1; D unresolved. The CDR3 has 16 amino acids. Looked up from germline, CDR1 is MDHEN and CDR2 is SYDVKM. Deletions cut 1 base from V and 2 bases from J, with 12 bases between. The CDR3 loop reads CASSLSPALPYNEQFF. As DNA, the CDR3 is TGTGCCAGCAGTTTATCCCCCGCCCTACCCTACAATGAGCAGTTCTTC.

CDR3 protein: CATPPRAGSNTGELFF. For the CDR3, the DNA is TGTGCCACCCCCCCTCGGGCAGGGTCGAACACCGGGGAGCTGTTTTTT. The chain carries TRBV19 and TRBJ2-2; D may be TRBD1 (5 bases). The V and J ends lost 10 bases and 0 bases respectively, with 18 bases between them. The CDR3 contains 16 residues. Germline-derived CDR1 and CDR2 are LNHDA and SQIVND (reference sequence).

This chain joins TRBV15 and TRBJ2-3; 7 bases align to TRBD2. There are 15 residues in the CDR3. Trimming removed 8 bases from V and 0 bases from J; junction bases left unmatched: 8. Germline values: CDR1 LNHNV, CDR2 YYDKDF (reference sequence). The CDR3 DNA follows: TGTGCCACCTCCCCGCTAGCGGTCAGCACAGATACGCAGTATTTT. Protein product: CATSPLAVSTDTQYF.

The chain joins TRBV14 to TRBJ1-2, with D unclear. Germline V gene data show CDR1 as SGHDN and CDR2 as FVKESK. The length of the CDR3 is 13 residues. V was clipped by 4 bases and J by 0 bases, with 6 bases between them. DNA of the CDR3: TGTGCCAGCAGCCGGGCCCCTAACTATGGCTACACCTTC. It is translated as CASSRAPNYGYTF.

This rearrangement joins TRBV28 to TRBJ1-3; 8 bases fit TRBD1. V was clipped by 4 bases and J by 0 bases; unmatched bases: 2. CDR3 length equals 15 residues. Per germline, CDR1 MDHEN and CDR2 SYDVKM. The CDR3 region has the DNA TGTGCCAGCAGTTCTACAGGGGGCTCTGGAAACACCATATATTTT. Residues: CASSSTGGSGNTIYF.

The chain employs TRBV5-4 and TRBJ2-3, with D maybe TRBD2 (5 bases). CDR1 and CDR2 (germline): SGHNT, YYREEE (reference sequence). The V end lost 0 bases, the J end lost 1 base, and 12 bases lay between the germline ends. There are 16 residues in the CDR3. The CDR3 DNA sequence: TGTGCCAGCAGCTTGGCCACCTTGCGGGGCACAGATACGCAGTATTTT. This translates into CASSLATLRGTDTQYF.